Listed here are 30 T cell receptor beta chains from one sample, sequenced in a study of neurological immune-mediated disorders. TCRdb independently ran MiXCR on the 5' RACE reads; one entry per CDR3 protein. The sample comprises approximately 85,000 distinct CDR3 sequences, about 4.3% of which are singletons, and about 5.7% rests with the top ten. Time point described: longitudinal time-point 3. The sample consisted of PBMCs. All receptors derive from an older woman with multiple sclerosis.

This clonotype occurred many times. The V gene is TRBV5-1, the J gene TRBJ2-5; 8 bases match TRBD2. Per the germline V gene, CDR1 is SGHRS and CDR2 is YFSETQ. The CDR3 runs 15 residues. V lost 4 bases to trimming and J lost 1 base; unmatched junction nucleotides: 6. In nucleotides, the CDR3 is TGCGCCAGCAGCGTCCAGCGGGGGCCCCAAGAGACCCAGTACTTC. Translated, it gives CASSVQRGPQETQYF.

This clonotype was seen repeatedly, ten times or more. The rearrangement links TRBV15 to TRBJ1-3, with D maybe TRBD1 (5 bases). CDR1 is LNHNV and CDR2 is YYDKDF in the germline V gene (reference sequence). The CDR3 totals 15 residues. The V end was cut by 0 bases, the J end by 6 bases, with 12 bases between. In nucleotides, the CDR3 is TGTGCCACCAGCAGAGAACAGGTGTCCGTAAACACCATATATTTT. As protein: CATSREQVSVNTIYF.

On this clonotype: A single base separates this from a much larger clone, so it may be a read error. V usage is TRBV28 and J usage is TRBJ1-1; D is perhaps TRBD1 (5 bases). Trimming shortened V by 3 bases and J by 0 bases, and 11 bases separated the two germline ends. This CDR3 is built from 15 residues. Germline CDR1 reads MDHEN; CDR2 reads SYDVKM. Written as DNA, the CDR3 is TGTGCCAGCAGTTTGGGTAGGGGCTTGAACACTGAAGCTTTCTTT. Its protein product is CASSLGRGLNTEAFF.

This clonotype was seen ten or more times. CDR3 in DNA: TGTGCCAGCAGGCTTCTCCTCCGGGACAGGTCCTACGAGCAGTACTTC. Protein product: CASRLLLRDRSYEQYF. The chain links TRBV28 to TRBJ2-7; 8 nucleotides line up with TRBD1. This CDR3 has 16 residues. The V and J ends lost 6 bases and 1 base, in that order; junction bases with no gene match: 11. CDR1 and CDR2 (germline): MDHEN, SYDVKM.

This clonotype has ten or more counts. The J gene is TRBJ2-3, the V gene TRBV20-1; TRBD1 agrees at 7 bases. From germline, CDR1 is DFQATT and CDR2 SNEGSKA (reference sequence). This CDR3 contains 14 residues. Trimming cost V 6 bases and J 2 bases; bases outside gene matches: 8. CDR3 nucleotides: TGCAGTGCCGCCGGGACAGACCTCACAGATACGCAGTATTTT. It specifies CSAAGTDLTDTQYF.

The table lists this clonotype with many counts. The CDR3 is CASSFDRDYEKLFF. Written as DNA, the CDR3 is TGCGCCAGCAGCTTCGACAGGGACTATGAAAAACTGTTTTTT. The chain combines TRBV5-1 with TRBJ1-4; 7 nucleotides line up with TRBD1. From germline, CDR1 is SGHRS and CDR2 YFSETQ. V gave up 2 bases and J gave up 6 bases; unmatched junction bases: 4. This CDR3 has 14 amino acids.

This clonotype was detected ten times or more. The chain couples TRBV11-3 to TRBJ2-1; TRBD1 agrees at 8 bases. V lost 6 bases, J lost 0 bases, and 4 bases stayed unmatched. The CDR3 length is 15 residues. CDR1 is SGHNT and CDR2 is YENEEA in the germline V gene. CDR3 loop: CASSTGQGSYNEQFF. The CDR3 coding sequence is TGTGCCAGCAGTACAGGACAGGGCTCCTACAATGAGCAGTTCTTC.

This clonotype was seen ten or more times. The rearrangement uses TRBV2 and TRBJ2-4; D is perhaps TRBD1 (5 bases). V shed 5 bases and J shed 8 bases, with 10 bases lying between them. Germline V CDR1 and CDR2: SNHLY, FYNNEI. The CDR3 covers 12 residues. The CDR3 DNA follows: TGTGCCAGCAGTACGGACACGGACATTCAGTACTTC. This encodes CASSTDTDIQYF.

This clonotype was detected ten times or more. The chain recombines TRBV29-1 with TRBJ1-1; D is perhaps TRBD1 (6 bases). Germline V gene lookup returns CDR1 SQVTM and CDR2 ANQGSEA. There are 12 residues in the CDR3. V was clipped by 7 bases and J by 3 bases, with 12 bases between them. The CDR3 loop reads CSDVTGHTEAFF. The CDR3 coding sequence is TGCAGCGACGTGACAGGACACACTGAAGCTTTCTTT.

This clonotype has ten or more counts. The V call is TRBV12-3 or TRBV12-4, the J call TRBJ2-6; possible D gene TRBD2, 6 bases. The CDR3 is 14 residues long. With 3 bases removed from V and 4 bases from J, the gap between germline ends came to 7 bases. The chain's CDR3 is CASSLAGGANVLTF. For the CDR3, the DNA is TGTGCCAGCAGTTTGGCGGGGGGGGCCAACGTCCTGACTTTC.

This clonotype was observed at least ten times. This chain uses TRBV5-1 with TRBJ2-5; the match to TRBD2 covers 9 bases. Looked up from germline, CDR1 is SGHRS and CDR2 is YFSETQ. The CDR3 is 16 residues long. V shed 4 bases and J 2 bases; nucleotides not matched to a gene: 9. The CDR3 coding sequence is TGCGCCAGCAGCCCGTTCGGACTAGCGAGGCAAGAGACCCAGTACTTC. It encodes CASSPFGLARQETQYF.

There are many counts of this clonotype. The rearrangement joins TRBV12-3 or TRBV12-4 to TRBJ2-3; 7 nucleotides match TRBD2. The CDR3 has 14 amino acids. V lost 6 bases and J lost 0; bases outside the gene matches: 3. In DNA, the CDR3 is TGTGCCAGCAGACGGGGGGAAAGCACAGATACGCAGTATTTT. It codes for CASRRGESTDTQYF.

This clonotype was detected many times. The chain uses TRBV20-1 and TRBJ2-6, with TRBD2 as a possible D gene (7 bases). Per germline, CDR1 DFQATT and CDR2 SNEGSKA (reference sequence). The CDR3 is 15 residues long. CDR3 DNA sequence: TGCAGCGCAACGCGGGGGCTAGGTGGGGCCAACGTCCTGACTTTC. Translated: CSATRGLGGANVLTF.

A note on this clonotype: The junction and the germline gene differ at one end; a read error may be behind it. The chain is built from TRBV5-6 and TRBJ1-2; D gene unclear. The CDR3 length is 13 residues. Looked up from germline, CDR1 is SGHDT and CDR2 is YYEEEE. The CDR3 DNA follows: TGTGACAGCAGCTCAGGACCCACCCTTGGCTACACCTTC. Translating gives CDSSSGPTLGYTF.

This clonotype was observed at least ten times. V usage is TRBV27 and J usage is TRBJ1-2, with a weak D call TRBD1 (5 bases). V was shortened by 4 bases and J by 7 bases, with 13 bases between the two germline ends. Per the germline V gene, CDR1 is MNHEY and CDR2 is SMNVEV (reference sequence). The CDR3 loop spans 13 amino acids. The CDR3 DNA is TGTGCCAGCAGTTCGGGACGCCGTTCTGGCTACACCTTC. It codes for CASSSGRRSGYTF.

This clonotype was seen at least ten times. This chain uses TRBV20-1 with TRBJ2-1, with 12 positions matching TRBD2. Germline CDR1 is DFQATT and CDR2 is SNEGSKA (reference sequence). The CDR3 is 13 amino acids. The J segment lost 10 bases and the V segment lost 6 bases, leaving 7 bases of the junction unmatched. CDR3 region: CSAWTSGVNEQFF. In nucleotides, the CDR3 is TGCAGTGCATGGACTAGCGGGGTAAACGAGCAGTTCTTC.

This clonotype showed up many times. This chain connects TRBV29-1 to TRBJ2-1; D perhaps matches TRBD2 (5 bases). CDR1 and CDR2 from the germline V gene are SQVTM and ANQGSEA. Trimming left V 4 bases short and J 6 bases short, with 10 bases between. The length of the CDR3 is 12 residues. The CDR3 sequence is CSVGSGFNEQFF. The CDR3 coding sequence is TGCAGCGTTGGATCGGGATTCAATGAGCAGTTCTTC.

At least ten counts were recorded for this clonotype. The chain employs TRBV7-9 and TRBJ2-3, with 7 bases identical to TRBD2. The CDR3 contains 16 residues. Germline trimming cut 4 bases from V and 0 bases from J; bases unmatched to any gene: 7. Germline V gene lookup returns CDR1 SEHNR and CDR2 FQNEAQ (reference sequence). DNA for the CDR3: TGTGCCAGCAGCTCAAACCCGGGACTAAGCACAGATACGCAGTATTTT. Translated, it gives CASSSNPGLSTDTQYF.

This clonotype has at least ten counts. V and J are TRBV19 and TRBJ1-1, with 7 bases aligning to TRBD1. Trimming took 8 bases from V and 4 from J; bases not matched to a gene: 13. Germline CDR1 and CDR2: LNHDA and SQIVND (reference sequence). This CDR3 spans 15 amino acids. CDR3 in DNA: TGTGCCAGTCGCCTGGGCGACAGGGAGGGCACTGAAGCTTTCTTT. Protein: CASRLGDREGTEAFF.

This clonotype was seen ten or more times. This chain uses TRBV5-1 with TRBJ1-5; D is uncertain. The CDR3 length is 13 residues. Between the trimmed V and J ends, which lost 0 bases and 3 bases, there was a span of 4 bases. Germline CDR1 is SGHRS and CDR2 is YFSETQ. The CDR3 sequence is CASSLAVNQPQHF. In DNA, the CDR3 is TGCGCCAGCAGCTTGGCGGTCAATCAGCCCCAGCATTTT.

This clonotype was detected many times. Written as DNA, the CDR3 is TGTGCCAGCAGTTTGGGTGGGGGCTTGAACACTGAAGCTTTCTTT. Protein: CASSLGGGLNTEAFF. The rearrangement joins TRBV28 to TRBJ1-1, with D possibly being TRBD1 (6 bases). Germline loops: CDR1 MDHEN, CDR2 SYDVKM. This CDR3 contains 15 residues. Between the trimmed V and J ends, which lost 3 bases and 0 bases, there was a span of 11 bases.

This clonotype was seen repeatedly, ten times or more. The V gene is TRBV6-1, the J gene TRBJ1-6; no definite D call. The CDR3 extends over 13 amino acids. Germline V gene data show CDR1 as MNHNS and CDR2 as SASEGT. V was clipped by 3 bases and J by 7 bases, with 7 bases between them. The DNA of the CDR3 is TGTGCCAGCAGTGACTGGTCCAATTCACCCCTCCACTTT. The encoded protein is CASSDWSNSPLHF.

Many counts were recorded for this clonotype. This chain connects TRBV2 to TRBJ2-7; D is undetermined. V lost 10 bases, J lost 7 bases, and 14 bases lay in between. Germline CDR1 SNHLY, CDR2 FYNNEI. This CDR3 is built from 11 residues. The CDR3 DNA reads TGTGCCATAAGTGGGCTGTGGGAGCAGTACTTC. Its protein is CAISGLWEQYF.

The genes are TRBV5-8 and TRBJ1-5, with D tentatively TRBD1 (6 bases). The CDR3 spans 15 residues. Germline V gives CDR1 SGHTS, CDR2 YDEGEE. V was clipped by 2 bases and J by 6 bases, with 15 bases between them. The CDR3 DNA follows: TGTGCCAGCAGCTTTAAGGGGGTGGCAGGTCAGCCCCAGCATTTT. It yields the protein CASSFKGVAGQPQHF.

At least ten counts were recorded for this clonotype. J is TRBJ2-6 and V is TRBV29-1; tentative D call: TRBD1 (6 bases). Looked up from germline, CDR1 is SQVTM and CDR2 is ANQGSEA. The CDR3 has 14 amino acids. V lost 6 bases and J lost 4, with 13 bases in between. CDR3: CSVPTGNGANVLTF. The CDR3 DNA is TGCAGCGTGCCCACAGGGAACGGGGCCAACGTCCTGACTTTC.

This clonotype was seen repeatedly, ten times or more. The chain joins TRBV6-5 to TRBJ1-4; D possibly corresponds to TRBD1 (5 bases). V lost 8 bases and J 8 bases, leaving 9 bases between the germline ends. The CDR3 runs 11 residues. Germline CDR1 and CDR2: MNHEY and SVGAGI. CDR3 region: CASGATEKLFF. CDR3 bases: TGTGCCAGCGGGGCGACAGAAAAACTGTTTTTT.

This clonotype was observed at least ten times. The chain employs TRBV5-1 and TRBJ2-6, with TRBD1 matching over 10 bases. The CDR3 is made up of 18 amino acids. Germline lookup yields CDR1 SGHRS and CDR2 YFSETQ. After removal of 4 bases from V and 2 bases from J, the junction contained 9 bases not matched to a gene. CDR3 DNA: TGCGCCAGCAGCCCCCGGGACAGGGGACTTGCTGGGGCCAACGTCCTGACTTTC. Its translation: CASSPRDRGLAGANVLTF.

This clonotype showed up many times. V gene TRBV20-1 combines with J gene TRBJ1-4; no clear D gene. V was cut by 0 bases and J by 8 bases, with 4 bases left in between. CDR1 and CDR2 from the germline V gene are DFQATT and SNEGSKA (reference sequence). The CDR3 consists of 11 residues. CDR3 amino acids: CSARDFEKLFF. The CDR3 bases are TGCAGTGCTAGAGATTTCGAAAAACTGTTTTTT.

This clonotype appeared many times. This chain uses TRBV9 with TRBJ2-2, with 13 bases lining up with TRBD2. This CDR3 has 18 residues. Trimming at V came to 4 bases and at J to 0 bases, leaving 6 bases not matched to a gene. The germline V gene encodes CDR1 SGDLS and CDR2 YYNGEE. The CDR3 sequence is CASSRTSGGPSNTGELFF. CDR3 in DNA: TGTGCCAGCAGCAGGACTAGCGGGGGACCTTCGAACACCGGGGAGCTGTTTTTT. The full variable domain, in which reference TRBV9 and TRBJ2-2 provide the parts outside the CDR3, is DSGVTQTPKHLITATGQRVTLRCSPRSGDLSVYWYQQSLDQGLQFLIQYYNGEERAKGNILERFSAQQFPDLHSELNLSSLELGDSALYFCASSRTSGGPSNTGELFFGEGSRLTVL.

This clonotype was observed a few times. The chain employs TRBV6-2 or TRBV6-3 and TRBJ2-6, with a tentative D call TRBD1 (5 bases). The CDR3 has 15 residues. V was pared by 6 bases and J by 2 bases, with 11 bases between. Looked up from germline, CDR1 is MNHEY and CDR2 is SVGEGT. The CDR3: CASSPDSPGANVLTF. The CDR3, as DNA: TGTGCCAGCAGCCCCGACAGTCCTGGGGCCAACGTCCTGACTTTC.